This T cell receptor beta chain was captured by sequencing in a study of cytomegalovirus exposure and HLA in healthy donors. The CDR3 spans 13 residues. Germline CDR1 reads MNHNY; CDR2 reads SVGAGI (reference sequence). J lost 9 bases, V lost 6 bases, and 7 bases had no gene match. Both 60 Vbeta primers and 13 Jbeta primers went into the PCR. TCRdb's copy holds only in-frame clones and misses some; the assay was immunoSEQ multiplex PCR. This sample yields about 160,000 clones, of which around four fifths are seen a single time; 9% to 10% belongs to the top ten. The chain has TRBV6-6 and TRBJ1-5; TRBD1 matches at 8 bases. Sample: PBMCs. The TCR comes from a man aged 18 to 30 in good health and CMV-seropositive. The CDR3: CASRLDRGPPQHF. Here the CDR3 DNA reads TGTGCCAGCAGACTAGACAGGGGCCCGCCCCAGCATTTT.